This TCR beta chain originates from a study of patients and donors after allogeneic stem cell transplantation. This clonotype was seen only a few times. A single record per CDR3 protein comes from TCRdb applying MiXCR to the RT-PCR reads. The sample lists roughly 200,000 distinct CDR3 sequences; less than 50% were seen once. The clonotype comes from a human donor who was either an allogeneic HSCT recipient or a stem cell or donor lymphocyte infusion donor (not recorded which). It is not recorded whose cells these are; they may come from a transplant donor. Material: blood, either unsorted or a sorted T cell fraction (not recorded which).

CDR3 bases: TGTGCCAGCAGCCTGACAGGGGGCGCGGAGTCACCCCTCCACTTT. It translates to CASSLTGGAESPLHF. The gene calls are TRBV14 and TRBJ1-6, with TRBD1 matching 10 bases. CDR3 size: 15 residues. J was trimmed by 10 bases and V by 4 bases; bases with no gene match: 7. From germline, CDR1 is SGHDN and CDR2 FVKESK.